Here is one T cell receptor beta chain with its context. Its antigen is not known. Primers targeted 54 TRBV and 13 TRBJ segments. Profiled with immunoSEQ multiplex PCR; TCRdb holds only in-frame clones, not every one. The data contain some 89,000 clones, roughly 86% of them singletons. Germline values: CDR1 SGDLS, CDR2 YYNGEE. The length of the CDR3 is 15 residues. With 4 bases removed from V and 3 bases from J, the gap between germline ends came to 14 bases. This entry belongs to a study of T cell repertoires and HLA-DP antigens. Looking at the study overall: Alloreactive CD4+ T cells targeted HLA-DP on transduced HeLa.

What was sequenced was CD4+ T cells from PBMCs. This clonotype was obtained from a man aged 50 or older in good health and CMV-seronegative. The rearrangement joins TRBV9 to TRBJ2-1; D could derive from TRBD1 or TRBD2 (6 bases each). The CDR3 spells CASSPTRGDYNEQFF. DNA of the CDR3: TGTGCCAGCAGCCCAACTAGGGGGGACTACAATGAGCAGTTCTTC.